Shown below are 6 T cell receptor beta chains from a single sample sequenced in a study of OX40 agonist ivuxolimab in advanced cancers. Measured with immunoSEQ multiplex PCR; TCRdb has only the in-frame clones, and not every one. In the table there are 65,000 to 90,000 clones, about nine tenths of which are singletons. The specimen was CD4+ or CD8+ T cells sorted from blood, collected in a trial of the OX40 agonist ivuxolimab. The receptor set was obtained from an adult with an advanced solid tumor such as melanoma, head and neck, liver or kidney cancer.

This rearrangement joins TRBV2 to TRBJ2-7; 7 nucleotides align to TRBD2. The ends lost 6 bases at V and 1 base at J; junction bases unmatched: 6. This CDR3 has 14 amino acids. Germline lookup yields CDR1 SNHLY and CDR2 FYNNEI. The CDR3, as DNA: TGTGCCAGCAGGTGGGGGGGGTGGTCCTACGAGCAGTACTTC. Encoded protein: CASRWGGWSYEQYF.

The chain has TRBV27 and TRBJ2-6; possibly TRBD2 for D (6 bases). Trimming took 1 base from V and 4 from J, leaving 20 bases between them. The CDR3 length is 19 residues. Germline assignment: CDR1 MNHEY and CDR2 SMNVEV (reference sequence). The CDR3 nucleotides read TGTGCCAGCAGTTTATTACGGGACTCACGAGGAGAGGGGGCCAACGTCCTGACTTTC. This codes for CASSLLRDSRGEGANVLTF.

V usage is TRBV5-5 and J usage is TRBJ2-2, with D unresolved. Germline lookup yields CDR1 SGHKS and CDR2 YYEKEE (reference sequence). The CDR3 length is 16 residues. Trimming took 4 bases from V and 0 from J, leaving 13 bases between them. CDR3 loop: CASSLRVGSNTGELFF. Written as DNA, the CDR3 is TGTGCCAGCAGCCTCCGGGTAGGGTCGAACACCGGGGAGCTGTTTTTT.

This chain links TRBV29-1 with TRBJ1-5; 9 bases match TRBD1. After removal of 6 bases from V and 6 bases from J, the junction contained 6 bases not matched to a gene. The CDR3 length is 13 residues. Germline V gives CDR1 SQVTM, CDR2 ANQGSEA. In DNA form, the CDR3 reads TGCAGCGTGGGGACAGGGAGGGGTCAGCCCCAGCATTTT. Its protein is CSVGTGRGQPQHF.

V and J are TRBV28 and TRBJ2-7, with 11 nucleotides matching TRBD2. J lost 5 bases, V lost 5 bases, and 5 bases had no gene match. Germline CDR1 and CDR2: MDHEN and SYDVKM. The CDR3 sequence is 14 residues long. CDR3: CASSLSGGDNEQYF. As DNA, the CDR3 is TGTGCCAGCAGTCTTAGCGGGGGGGATAACGAGCAGTACTTC.

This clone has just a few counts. CDR3: CASSPGLAGEQFF. CDR3 nucleotide sequence: TGTGCCAGCAGCCCGGGACTAGCGGGCGAGCAGTTCTTC. The rearrangement joins TRBV7-3 to TRBJ2-1, with TRBD2 matching over 12 bases. The CDR3 runs to 13 residues. Germline V gene lookup returns CDR1 SGHTA and CDR2 FQGTGA. With V trimmed by 5 bases and J by 10 bases, 3 bases remained unmatched.